This T cell receptor (beta chain) was recovered during a study of blood T cell repertoires in COVID-19 (dated by TCRdb to 2020 to 2021). A note on the overall study: Samples from collaborators originated in the United States, Italy and Spain and spanned both the acute and convalescent phases of COVID-19. The prospective study material was composed of cDNA or gDNA derived from T cells, B-cell-depleted T cells, or PBMCs. Deeply sampled blood TCRbeta repertoires from subjects exposed to, actively infected with, or recovered from COVID-19 were included in the dataset. The repertoires were released in a freely available public database meant as a resource for research on the immune response to SARS-CoV-2. The samples were drawn from the first 160 participants of the ongoing ImmuneRACE study and from some 1,300 subjects provided by 6 global collaborators. A de-identified subject ID, COVID-19 status, age in years and sex were almost always included in the sample metadata. Where HLA class I and class II types were available, the types were taken from metadata supplied by the sample provider, not from assay-based typing.

On this clone: What this receptor recognizes is not known. One base away there is no much larger clone; base qualities are not given.

The immunoSEQ Assay, a bias-controlled multiplex PCR, was used to amplify TCRbeta CDR3 regions from genomic DNA. As for the original processing: Within the assay, amplification of reference gene primers was used to estimate how many nucleated cells each sample contained. Sequence reads were collapsed and filtered to measure the absolute abundance of every unique TCRbeta CDR3 rearrangement. For each sample, productive Simpson clonality was calculated as the square root of Simpson's diversity index across productive rearrangements. TCRdb took over this immuneACCESS table, retaining in-frame rearrangements with V and J assigned. Such tables are incomplete; in checked studies, under half of the missing clones stem from an unresolved V gene, and the remainder is unexplained. The DNA was the basis for D and trimming; V, J and clone size are from that table. The table for this sample lists around 190,000 clones; about 79% of them were counted only once. The top ten hold about 12% of the sample.

The collaborating institutions used their own protocols to collect whole blood in K2EDTA tubes. For TCRbeta analysis, collaborators shipped samples as frozen whole blood, isolated PBMCs, or DNA extracted from either of those sample types. The germline V gene (reference sequence) sets CDR1 to GTSNPN and CDR2 to SVGIG. V and J are trimmed by 0 bases and 6 bases, and the gene matches miss 5 bases of the junction. From its cysteine to its phenylalanine, the CDR3 spans 15 amino acids. Of all the DNA, just the CDR3 is kept, 45 bases in frame from base 1. Overall results and qualifications from the work: How much clinical and demographic metadata was included differed by source and by participant, and the metadata was provided uncurated.

The receptor chain draws on TRBV30 and TRBJ2-5; 12 bases in the middle match TRBD1. This clonotype originated in a human donor in a cohort sampled during active COVID-19. The sequencing input was peripheral blood. In nucleotide form, the sequence is TGTGCCTGGAGTGTGGCCGGGACAGGGGGCAAGACCCAGTACTTC. It translates as CAWSVAGTGGKTQYF. With all but the CDR3 taken from the reference TRBV30 and TRBJ2-5 genes, the full variable domain is: SQTIHQWPATLVQPVGSPLSLECTVEGTSNPNLYWYRQAAGRGLQLLFYSVGIGQISSEVPQNLSASRPQDRQFILSSKKLLLSDSGFYLCAWSVAGTGGKTQYFGPGTRLLVL.